These 29 T cell receptor beta chains were sequenced from one sample in a study of blood T cells in healthy people across ages. Through a sample-barcoded 5' primer and a J-beta primer mix, a second PCR was run for roughly 6 to 11 cycles. One entry per CDR3 protein results from TCRdb running MiXCR on the 5' RACE reads. This sample carries approximately 900,000 distinct CDR3 sequences, around 46% of them seen once, and the ten largest clones take around 15%. Sequenced input: blood. These receptors all stem from a man aged 25-45 years in good health.

This clonotype was counted at least ten times. The rearrangement uses TRBV27 and TRBJ2-7; 9 positions match TRBD1. Trimming removed 2 bases from V and 2 bases from J; junction bases left unmatched: 4. CDR1 and CDR2 from the germline V gene are MNHEY and SMNVEV (reference sequence). The CDR3 is 15 amino acids. CDR3 loop: CASSLRGQGTYEQYF. The CDR3 nucleotides are TGTGCCAGCAGTTTAAGAGGACAGGGGACCTACGAGCAGTACTTC.

The table lists this clonotype with a few counts. The genes are TRBV4-3 and TRBJ2-1; D possibly matches TRBD1 or TRBD2 (6 bases each). The CDR3 runs to 20 residues. V lost 0 bases and J 1 base, leaving 22 bases between the germline ends. Looked up from germline, CDR1 is LGHNA and CDR2 is YSLEER. Here the CDR3 reads CASSQDLYGIGGGSYNEQFF. The CDR3 bases are TGCGCCAGCAGCCAAGATCTTTACGGAATAGGGGGAGGTTCCTACAATGAGCAGTTCTTC.

Points on this clonotype: Germline and junction disagree at one end, which may indicate a read error. The chain recombines TRBV18 with TRBJ1-6; TRBD1 agrees at 7 bases. The CDR3 is 15 residues long. The germline gives CDR1 KGHSH, CDR2 LQKENI. The CDR3 coding sequence is TGTGCCAGCTCACCACAAACAGGGGATAATTCACTCCTCCACTTT. As protein: CASSPQTGDNSLLHF.

The chain carries TRBV10-3 and TRBJ1-6; D may be TRBD1 (5 bases). Germline CDR1 and CDR2: ENHRY and SYGVKD. This CDR3 spans 13 amino acids. Between the trimmed V and J ends, which lost 7 bases and 9 bases, there was a span of 13 bases. CDR3 nucleotides: TGTGCCATCACTTCCCAGGGTAGTTCACCCCTCCACTTT. The encoded protein is CAITSQGSSPLHF.

The chain has TRBV4-1 and TRBJ2-7; 11 bases match TRBD2. The germline CDR1 and CDR2 sequences are MGHRA and YSYEKL. The CDR3 sequence is 16 residues long. The J segment lost 6 bases and the V segment lost 3 bases, leaving 10 bases of the junction unmatched. This CDR3 reads CASSQRCSGGASEQYF. CDR3 DNA sequence: TGCGCCAGCAGCCAGAGATGTAGCGGGGGGGCGAGCGAGCAGTACTTC.

The chain couples TRBV7-9 to TRBJ2-5; 8 positions match TRBD1. Germline V gives CDR1 SEHNR, CDR2 FQNEAQ (reference sequence). This CDR3 region has 14 residues. V dropped 4 bases and J dropped 5; count of bases not matched to a gene: 6. The CDR3 sequence is CASSSRTGKETQYF. DNA for the CDR3: TGTGCCAGCAGCTCCCGGACAGGGAAGGAGACCCAGTACTTC.

The chain links TRBV27 to TRBJ2-7, with a possible D match to TRBD1 (5 bases). This CDR3 contains 15 residues. Per the germline V gene, CDR1 is MNHEY and CDR2 is SMNVEV (reference sequence). V was shortened by 5 bases and J by 1 base, with 15 bases between the two germline ends. For the CDR3, the DNA is TGTGCCAGCAGTAGGGGCGTGATGTGGTCCTACGAGCAGTACTTC. Its translation is CASSRGVMWSYEQYF.

This chain joins TRBV7-2 and TRBJ2-3; D is unclear. V lost 6 bases to trimming and J lost 4 bases, with 11 bases between them. The germline CDR1 and CDR2 sequences are SGHTA and FQGNSA. The CDR3 is 13 residues long. The CDR3 sequence is CASRVPPADTQYF. CDR3 coding DNA: TGTGCCAGCAGAGTTCCACCGGCAGATACGCAGTATTTT. The variable domain in full, with the rest retrieved from reference TRBV7-2 and TRBJ2-3, is GAGVSQSPSNKVTEKGKDVELRCDPISGHTALYWYRQSLGQGLEFLIYFQGNSAPDKSGLPSDRFSAERTGGSVSTLTIQRTQQEDSAVYLCASRVPPADTQYFGPGTRLTVL.

V is TRBV7-3 and J is TRBJ2-1; D not resolved. The CDR3 has 13 amino acids. Germline values: CDR1 SGHTA, CDR2 FQGTGA. Trimming stripped 0 bases from V and 9 bases from J, with 9 bases between. The chain's CDR3 is CASSLTPLGEQFF. The DNA for the CDR3 is TGTGCCAGCAGCTTAACCCCTCTGGGTGAGCAGTTCTTC.

The J gene is TRBJ1-1, the V gene TRBV7-2; D unresolved. Germline V CDR1 and CDR2: SGHTA, FQGNSA. This CDR3 region has 14 residues. Trimming cost V 0 bases and J 5 bases, with 10 bases left between them. The CDR3, as DNA: TGTGCCAGCAGCTTAGCGATTGCAGTGACTGAAGCTTTCTTT. This sequence encodes CASSLAIAVTEAFF.

In this sample, this clonotype turned up a few times. The gene calls are TRBV7-9 and TRBJ2-3, with TRBD2 matching 8 bases. Trimming removed 6 bases from V and 1 base from J; junction bases left unmatched: 6. In germline, CDR1 is SEHNR, CDR2 FQNEAQ (reference sequence). CDR3 length equals 15 residues. The CDR3: CASRLGAGGTDTQYF. CDR3 DNA: TGTGCCAGCAGACTGGGAGCGGGGGGCACAGATACGCAGTATTTT.

Worth noting for this clonotype: A much larger clone is a single base away; this may be a read error. The chain recombines TRBV7-2 with TRBJ2-1, with D unclear. V was clipped by 2 bases and J by 13 bases, with 18 bases between them. From germline, CDR1 is SGHTA and CDR2 FQGNSA. The CDR3 spans 14 residues. CDR3 sequence (DNA): TGTGCCAGCAGCTTATCAGCGTACCAAGAGACCCAGTTCTTC. It specifies CASSLSAYQETQFF.

This clonotype turned up a few times. The chain recombines TRBV12-3 or TRBV12-4 with TRBJ1-5, with a possible D match to TRBD1 (5 bases). The CDR3 covers 14 residues. V gave up 6 bases and J gave up 3 bases, with 12 bases separating them. For the CDR3, the DNA is TGTGCCAGCAGGGAACTAGGGGACAATCAGCCCCAGCATTTT. Translating it yields CASRELGDNQPQHF.

The chain joins TRBV27 to TRBJ2-4, with 7 bases that match TRBD2. The germline V gene encodes CDR1 MNHEY and CDR2 SMNVEV (reference sequence). The CDR3 is made up of 15 amino acids. Trimming took 4 bases from V and 13 from J; bases not matched to a gene: 16. In nucleotides, the CDR3 is TGTGCCAGCAGTTGCGGAGCGGGGTGGAGGTACGGGCAGTACTTC. Translating it yields CASSCGAGWRYGQYF.

This chain connects TRBV20-1 to TRBJ2-7; 8 positions match TRBD2. The V gene end was trimmed by 3 bases and the J gene end by 1 base; junction bases not matched to a gene: 11. The CDR3 totals 16 residues. From germline, CDR1 is DFQATT and CDR2 SNEGSKA (reference sequence). CDR3 protein: CSARAPGLGPSYEQYF. CDR3 nucleotide sequence: TGCAGTGCTAGGGCTCCGGGACTAGGCCCATCCTACGAGCAGTACTTC.

This clonotype has more than one count but fewer than ten. A much larger clone differs from this one at a single base, so this may be a read error. The CDR3 nucleotides are TGTGCCAGCACCCTAGGGGGGGCCGGCAGTAAGAACAATGAGCAGTTCTTC. Translation gives CASTLGGAGSKNNEQFF. V and J are TRBV12-3 or TRBV12-4 and TRBJ2-1; D perhaps matches TRBD2 (7 bases). The germline V and J ends were trimmed by 7 bases and 5 bases, with 24 bases remaining between them. This CDR3 comprises 17 residues.

This clonotype came up a few times. The J gene is TRBJ2-7, the V gene TRBV14; D remains unclear. This CDR3 has 15 amino acids. V gave up 0 bases and J gave up 2 bases, with 11 bases separating them. The V gene's germline CDR1 is SGHDN and CDR2 FVKESK. CDR3 in amino acids: CASSQDRAGTYEQYF. CDR3 bases: TGTGCCAGCAGCCAAGATCGGGCCGGCACCTACGAGCAGTACTTC.

The chain employs TRBV20-1 and TRBJ1-1, with D possibly being TRBD1 (6 bases). CDR1 is DFQATT, CDR2 SNEGSKA, per germline (reference sequence). The CDR3 covers 17 residues. V dropped 3 bases and J dropped 5 bases, with 25 bases sitting between them. The CDR3 region is CSARGLGGGMWETEAFF. DNA for the CDR3: TGCAGTGCTAGGGGCTTAGGAGGGGGGATGTGGGAAACTGAAGCTTTCTTT.

The chain uses TRBV20-1 and TRBJ1-5; no definite D call. Trimming took 3 bases from V and 0 from J, leaving 9 bases between them. Germline loops: CDR1 DFQATT, CDR2 SNEGSKA (reference sequence). This CDR3 comprises 14 residues. CDR3 DNA: TGCAGTGCTAGGAGCGGTTATAGCAATCAGCCCCAGCATTTT. This translates into CSARSGYSNQPQHF.

The V gene is TRBV2, the J gene TRBJ2-1; tentative D call: TRBD2 (6 bases). Germline V gene data show CDR1 as SNHLY and CDR2 as FYNNEI. Trimming pared 11 bases from V and 1 base from J, leaving 21 bases between. The length of the CDR3 is 16 residues. The CDR3 loop reads CAGGLMLASSYNEQFF. The CDR3 DNA sequence: TGTGCCGGGGGGTTGATGCTAGCGTCGTCCTACAATGAGCAGTTCTTC. The full variable domain, in which reference TRBV2 and TRBJ2-1 provide the parts outside the CDR3, is EPEVTQTPSHQVTQMGQEVILRCVPISNHLYFYWYRQILGQKVEFLVSFYNNEISEKSEIFDDQFSVERPDGSNFTLKIRSTKLEDSAMYFCAGGLMLASSYNEQFFGPGTRLTVL.

V usage is TRBV20-1 and J usage is TRBJ2-5, with 9 positions matching TRBD1. CDR1 and CDR2 from the germline V gene are DFQATT and SNEGSKA (reference sequence). This CDR3 comprises 18 residues. V shed 0 bases, J shed 4 bases, and the junction held 15 bases outside the gene matches. CDR3 sequence (DNA): TGCAGTGCTAGAGATCTCCGCCGACAGGGGGTGTTAGCAGAGACCCAGTACTTC. Protein sequence: CSARDLRRQGVLAETQYF.

V gene TRBV28 combines with J gene TRBJ2-4; D could derive from TRBD1 or TRBD2 (5 bases each). V lost 4 bases and J 8 bases, leaving 21 bases between the germline ends. Germline CDR1 is MDHEN and CDR2 is SYDVKM. The CDR3 consists of 16 residues. The DNA for the CDR3 is TGTGCCAGCAGTTCAACCCGGGACGCCTCACGACACATTCAGTACTTC. Translating it yields CASSSTRDASRHIQYF.

The rearrangement joins TRBV28 to TRBJ2-7, with D perhaps being TRBD1 or TRBD2 (5 bases each). Trimming removed 3 bases from V and 2 bases from J, with 17 bases in between. Per the germline V gene, CDR1 is MDHEN and CDR2 is SYDVKM. This CDR3 is built from 16 residues. The CDR3 loop reads CASSFWQTAVPYEQYF. Written as DNA, the CDR3 is TGTGCCAGCAGTTTTTGGCAGACAGCGGTACCCTACGAGCAGTACTTC.

In DNA, the CDR3 is TGCAGTGCTCGATTAGCGGGAGGCAGCGGCGAGCAGTACTTC. The encoded protein is CSARLAGGSGEQYF. This chain joins TRBV20-1 and TRBJ2-5; 10 nucleotides line up with TRBD2. Gene TRBJ2-7 matches the end of the DNA better, so the J call may be wrong. The CDR3 covers 14 residues. Germline-derived CDR1 and CDR2 are DFQATT and SNEGSKA (reference sequence).

The CDR3 coding sequence is TGTGCCAGCAGCCCGACGACACCCGAGTTAGCCAAAAACATTCAGTACTTC. Residues: CASSPTTPELAKNIQYF. V and J are TRBV7-2 and TRBJ2-4; D uncertain. Germline CDR1 and CDR2: SGHTA and FQGNSA. V was clipped by 5 bases and J by 0 bases, with 17 bases between them. The CDR3 length is 17 residues.

This clonotype turned up a few times. The V gene is TRBV20-1, the J gene TRBJ2-3, with 8 nucleotides matching TRBD1. The CDR3 runs 13 residues. V shed 1 base and J 5 bases; nucleotides not matched to a gene: 2. Germline CDR1 DFQATT, CDR2 SNEGSKA (reference sequence). The CDR3 region is CSARGTGIDTQYF. CDR3 coding DNA: TGCAGTGCTAGAGGGACAGGGATAGATACGCAGTATTTT.

The table lists this clonotype with many counts. The chain combines TRBV20-1 with TRBJ2-7; no reliable D call. Germline CDR1 DFQATT, CDR2 SNEGSKA (reference sequence). This CDR3 is 9 amino acids long. V lost 5 bases and J lost 6, with 5 bases in between. CDR3 DNA sequence: TGCAGTGCTGGGGTCGAGCAGTACTTC. Translated: CSAGVEQYF.

The chain recombines TRBV6-6 with TRBJ2-1; possibly TRBD1 for D (5 bases). The V end lost 7 bases, the J end lost 0 bases, and 10 bases lay between the germline ends. This CDR3 has 14 residues. Germline-derived CDR1 and CDR2 are MNHNY and SVGAGI (reference sequence). This CDR3 reads CASTAGNSYNEQFF. The DNA for the CDR3 is TGTGCCAGCACCGCAGGGAACTCCTACAATGAGCAGTTCTTC.

This clonotype was found a few times. The J gene is TRBJ1-1, the V gene TRBV5-1; the match to TRBD1 covers 7 bases. The CDR3 has 13 residues. J was trimmed by 3 bases and V by 4 bases; bases with no gene match: 3. CDR1 and CDR2 (germline): SGHRS, YFSETQ. In DNA, the CDR3 is TGCGCCAGCAGCCCCGACAGGGACACTGAAGCTTTCTTT. It yields the protein CASSPDRDTEAFF.